This T cell receptor beta chain was identified during a study of T cells in Graves' hyperthyroidism and ophthalmopathy. The study's findings and limits: By a 13 V-J model, ophthalmopathy was set apart from stable hyperthyroidism. In blood, most of the thyroid clonotypes expanded above 0.001 were also present.

Amplification of TCR beta CDR3 regions used RNA as the template. When the TCR CDR3 underwent first-round RT-PCR, the HTBI primer set was used. One entry per CDR3 protein, called by TCRdb with MiXCR from the multiplex PCR reads. The sample has fewer than 750,000 distinct CDR3 sequences; just over 45% are singletons. Absent ophthalmopathy progression within 18 months defined stable Graves' hyperthyroidism. Each diagnosis was grounded in clinical symptoms, serum thyroxine and TRAb, thyroid ultrasound, and orbital computed tomography. V gave up 0 bases and J gave up 4 bases; unmatched junction bases: 2. CDR1 and CDR2 from the germline V gene are MGHRA and YSYEKL. This CDR3 spans 15 amino acids. There are many counts of this clonotype. Its target is unknown.

Sample: peripheral blood or thyroid tissue (not recorded which). The J gene is TRBJ2-7, the V gene TRBV4-1; TRBD2 matches 11 bases. The sequence was obtained from a woman younger than 35 with Graves' hyperthyroidism. The CDR3: CASSQEASGRYEQYF. CDR3 in DNA: TGCGCCAGCAGCCAAGAGGCTAGCGGGAGGTACGAGCAGTACTTC.